The 27 T cell receptor beta chains below come from one sample, sequenced in a study of CD8 T cells in Susac syndrome (dated by TCRdb to about 2019). The library was produced with the immunoSEQ multiplex PCR assay. RNA was extracted using the RNeasy kit, and about 0.45 to 1 ug of the RNA was reverse transcribed with random hexamers. The public reads were quality trimmed at Q25 with fastp and then assembled into clones with MiXCR by TCRdb, keeping productive beta chains. Every entry covers one CDR3 protein and lists the most common genes and DNA from its rows. This sample is represented by approximately 180,000 distinct CDR3 sequences; under 95% of them were singletons. 0.09% to 0.095% of the sample goes to the ten largest clones. The sequenced material came from CD4+ T cells from PBMCs. The receptors shown here come from a human donor with multiple sclerosis.

This clonotype was counted a single time. The chain joins TRBV7-3 to TRBJ2-1, with D perhaps matching TRBD1 or TRBD2 (5 bases each). The germline gives CDR1 SGHTA, CDR2 FQGTGA. The germline V and J ends were trimmed by 5 bases and 0 bases, with 17 bases remaining between them. This CDR3 has 17 residues. CDR3 in amino acids: CASSPRTGGSSYNEQFF. The CDR3 DNA follows: TGTGCCAGCAGCCCCAGGACTGGGGGAAGCTCCTACAATGAGCAGTTCTTC.

This chain connects TRBV30 to TRBJ1-1; D call uncertain. Trimming removed 5 bases at V and 7 bases at J, with 14 bases between. CDR3 size: 12 residues. The germline CDR1 and CDR2 sequences are GTSNPN and SVGIG (reference sequence). This chain's CDR3 is CAWAHSIGEAFF. CDR3 coding DNA: TGTGCCTGGGCCCATTCGATAGGTGAAGCTTTCTTT. The full variable domain, rest sourced from reference TRBV30 and TRBJ1-1, is SQTIHQWPATLVQPVGSPLSLECTVEGTSNPNLYWYRQAAGRGLQLLFYSVGIGQISSEVPQNLSASRPQDRQFILSSKKLLLSDSGFYLCAWAHSIGEAFFGQGTRLTVV.

The V and J genes are TRBV9 and TRBJ2-7, with 9 bases lining up with TRBD2. The CDR3 covers 15 residues. CDR1 SGDLS and CDR2 YYNGEE come from the germline V gene. The trim removed 2 bases at V and 3 bases at J, leaving 6 bases unmatched. In DNA, the CDR3 is TGTGCCAGCAGCGTTGCCCCTAGCGGGGTCTACGAGCAGTACTTC. Its translation: CASSVAPSGVYEQYF.

This clonotype is a singleton in its sample. The CDR3 DNA reads TGTGCCAGCTCACCCAAAGCGGCGGGGGGGCATGAGCAGTTCTTC. Translating gives CASSPKAAGGHEQFF. The chain carries TRBV18 and TRBJ2-1; TRBD2 matches at 9 bases. Per the germline V gene, CDR1 is KGHSH and CDR2 is LQKENI. V shed 3 bases and J 8 bases; nucleotides not matched to a gene: 8. This CDR3 is built from 15 residues.

This rearrangement joins TRBV4-3 to TRBJ2-7, with D perhaps TRBD1 (5 bases). The CDR3 has 15 amino acids. V was cut by 2 bases and J by 0 bases, with 11 bases left in between. Germline CDR1 and CDR2: LGHNA and YSLEER. The CDR3 coding sequence is TGCGCCAGCAGCCAATCTCTACAGGTCTCCTACGAGCAGTACTTC. It is translated as CASSQSLQVSYEQYF.

The chain uses TRBV19 and TRBJ2-7; no firm D call. Looked up from germline, CDR1 is LNHDA and CDR2 is SQIVND (reference sequence). There are 14 residues in the CDR3. V was cut by 6 bases and J by 6 bases, with 18 bases left in between. Here the CDR3 reads CASSPTRPTGEQYF. The CDR3 DNA follows: TGTGCCAGTAGCCCAACCCGTCCCACCGGCGAGCAGTACTTC.

The gene calls are TRBV29-1 and TRBJ1-1; 8 bases are a match to TRBD1. Losses at the gene ends were 7 bases for V and 2 bases for J; bases not matched to a gene: 6. Germline V lookup: CDR1 SQVTM, CDR2 ANQGSEA. The CDR3 loop spans 13 amino acids. CDR3 nucleotides: TGCAGCGGCCATGGACAGGGAAACACTGAAGCTTTCTTT. It translates to CSGHGQGNTEAFF.

The chain carries TRBV29-1 and TRBJ2-7, with D unresolved. Per the germline V gene, CDR1 is SQVTM and CDR2 is ANQGSEA. V lost 4 bases, J lost 3 bases, and 13 bases lay in between. This CDR3 has 13 amino acids. The CDR3 coding sequence is TGCAGCGTTGCCCGGACCCTGGACTACGAGCAGTACTTC. Encoded protein: CSVARTLDYEQYF.

The V gene is TRBV11-2, the J gene TRBJ2-7; the D gene is possibly TRBD1 (6 bases). Germline lookup yields CDR1 SGHAT and CDR2 FQNNGV. CDR3 length: 14 amino acids. V was clipped by 5 bases and J by 2 bases, with 13 bases between them. CDR3 in amino acids: CASSLQQGPYEQYF. In DNA, the CDR3 is TGTGCCAGCAGCCTCCAACAGGGCCCCTACGAGCAGTACTTC.

The rearrangement uses TRBV6-5 and TRBJ2-3; tentative D call: TRBD2 (5 bases). V was clipped by 5 bases and J by 4 bases, with 10 bases between them. Germline lookup yields CDR1 MNHEY and CDR2 SVGAGI. The CDR3 totals 13 residues. CDR3 coding DNA: TGTGCCAGCAGTCGTCGAGGGCCAGATACGCAGTATTTT. Amino acid sequence: CASSRRGPDTQYF.

This chain connects TRBV18 to TRBJ2-7; 8 bases line up with TRBD2. V lost 4 bases to trimming and J lost 6 bases; unmatched junction nucleotides: 8. Germline CDR1 is KGHSH and CDR2 is LQKENI. The CDR3 loop spans 14 amino acids. The CDR3 nucleotides read TGTGCCAGCTCACTGCTCAGCGGGGGCCGCGAGCAGTACTTC. It codes for CASSLLSGGREQYF. Full variable domain (rest looked up from reference TRBV18 and TRBJ2-7): NAGVMQNPRHLVRRRGQEARLRCSPMKGHSHVYWYRQLPEEGLKFMVYLQKENIIDESGMPKERFSAEFPKEGPSILRIQQVVRGDSAAYFCASSLLSGGREQYFGPGTRLTVT.

V and J are TRBV20-1 and TRBJ2-5, with 10 positions matching TRBD2. The CDR3 has 16 amino acids. Germline values: CDR1 DFQATT, CDR2 SNEGSKA (reference sequence). The junction had 10 bases not matched to a gene; V was cut back by 1 base and J by 5 bases. The CDR3 loop reads CSARVWPSGSWETQYF. DNA for the CDR3: TGCAGTGCTAGAGTCTGGCCTAGCGGGAGTTGGGAGACCCAGTACTTC.

This clonotype has a handful of counts. The chain combines TRBV7-2 with TRBJ2-3; D is uncertain. In germline, CDR1 is SGHTA, CDR2 FQGNSA. The CDR3 loop spans 11 amino acids. V gave up 2 bases and J gave up 6 bases, with 3 bases separating them. This CDR3 reads CASSLRDTQYF. In DNA, the CDR3 is TGTGCCAGCAGCTTAAGGGATACGCAGTATTTT.

The V and J genes are TRBV7-2 and TRBJ1-4; D gene uncertain. CDR1 SGHTA and CDR2 FQGNSA come from the germline V gene. The CDR3 has 15 residues. Between the trimmed V and J ends, which lost 5 bases and 0 bases, there was a span of 10 bases. The CDR3 nucleotides read TGTGCCAGCAGCCCTATGGGTTCAACTAATGAAAAACTGTTTTTT. Translated, it gives CASSPMGSTNEKLFF.

V gene TRBV20-1 combines with J gene TRBJ1-2, with 7 bases fitting TRBD1. The CDR3 covers 14 residues. In germline, CDR1 is DFQATT, CDR2 SNEGSKA (reference sequence). The trim removed 5 bases at V and 4 bases at J, leaving 10 bases unmatched. CDR3 coding DNA: TGCAGTGCTCGGGGACAGACCGACCTCTATGGCTACACCTTC. Protein product: CSARGQTDLYGYTF.

The J gene is TRBJ2-7, the V gene TRBV3-1; D unclear. V lost 0 bases and J lost 6, with 12 bases in between. This CDR3 has 14 amino acids. The germline V gene has CDR1 LGHDT and CDR2 YNNKEL (reference sequence). CDR3 sequence (DNA): TGTGCCAGCAGCCAAGATCAAATGGCTCTCGAGCAGTACTTC. Protein sequence: CASSQDQMALEQYF.

A single count supports this clonotype. The chain has TRBV5-4 and TRBJ1-2, with D possibly matching TRBD1 (5 bases). Germline V gene sequence: CDR1 SGHNT, CDR2 YYREEE (reference sequence). The CDR3 has 15 amino acids. V shed 4 bases and J shed 5 bases, with 18 bases lying between them. The CDR3 coding sequence is TGTGCCAGCAGCCCGGGACTTCTAAAGGCTTATGGCTACACCTTC. Translating gives CASSPGLLKAYGYTF.

In this sample, this clonotype turned up once. The rearrangement uses TRBV7-3 and TRBJ2-3, with 7 bases aligning to TRBD2. The CDR3 loop spans 15 amino acids. Unmatched junction bases numbered 6, after V lost 2 bases and J lost 4 bases. Per germline, CDR1 SGHTA and CDR2 FQGTGA. CDR3 DNA sequence: TGTGCCAGCAGCTTATTAAGTGGGGGGGCAGATACGCAGTATTTT. Translating it yields CASSLLSGGADTQYF.

A few counts support this clonotype. The rearrangement uses TRBV11-2 and TRBJ2-5, with TRBD2 matching over 7 bases. CDR1 and CDR2 from the germline V gene are SGHAT and FQNNGV. CDR3 length: 11 residues. The V and J ends lost 3 bases and 12 bases, in that order; junction bases with no gene match: 4. The CDR3 loop is CASSLGGTEYF. Written as DNA, the CDR3 is TGTGCCAGCAGCTTGGGGGGGACGGAGTACTTC.

The chain carries TRBV28 and TRBJ2-7, with 8 bases aligning to TRBD2. V shed 6 bases, J shed 3 bases, and the junction held 10 bases outside the gene matches. There are 15 residues in the CDR3. The germline CDR1 and CDR2 sequences are MDHEN and SYDVKM. This chain's CDR3 is CASRTGTSSRYEQYF. CDR3 coding DNA: TGTGCCAGCAGGACCGGGACTAGTTCCCGCTACGAGCAGTACTTC.

This sequence joins TRBV5-4 and TRBJ1-1, with 7 bases matching TRBD1. Per germline, CDR1 SGHNT and CDR2 YYREEE (reference sequence). This CDR3 has 14 amino acids. Trimming cost V 0 bases and J 5 bases; bases outside gene matches: 4. The CDR3 spells CASSLATGRTEAFF. CDR3 coding DNA: TGTGCCAGCAGCTTGGCGACAGGGAGGACTGAAGCTTTCTTT.

The chain joins TRBV7-9 to TRBJ1-1, with D unresolved. The CDR3 has 14 residues. V gave up 2 bases and J gave up 1 base, with 8 bases separating them. Germline V CDR1 and CDR2: SEHNR, FQNEAQ (reference sequence). The CDR3 is CASSLTLSNTEAFF. CDR3 nucleotide sequence: TGTGCCAGCAGCTTAACACTCTCGAACACTGAAGCTTTCTTT. Complete variable domain (other parts from reference TRBV7-9 and TRBJ1-1): DTGVSQNPRHKITKRGQNVTFRCDPISEHNRLYWYRQTLGQGPEFLTYFQNEAQLEKSRLLSDRFSAERPKGSFSTLEIQRTEQGDSAMYLCASSLTLSNTEAFFGQGTRLTVV.

V usage is TRBV9 and J usage is TRBJ2-1; no firm D call. Germline CDR1 SGDLS, CDR2 YYNGEE. This CDR3 has 12 amino acids. V dropped 4 bases and J dropped 8 bases, with 10 bases sitting between them. The CDR3 coding sequence is TGTGCCAGCAGCCGTCTGGACGATGAGCAGTTCTTC. Its protein product is CASSRLDDEQFF.

J is TRBJ2-1 and V is TRBV12-2; TRBD2 is taken as the D call from the table, unchecked against the DNA. TRBV12-2 is reported as a pseudogene. The CDR3 runs to 15 residues. The DNA of the CDR3 is TGTGCAAGTCGCTCGGGACTAGCGCGTTACAATGAGCAGTTCTTC. As protein: CASRSGLARYNEQFF.

The V and J genes are TRBV20-1 and TRBJ1-2; TRBD1 aligns across 7 bases. This CDR3 has 14 residues. Trimming removed 5 bases from V and 4 bases from J; junction bases left unmatched: 10. Germline CDR1 DFQATT, CDR2 SNEGSKA (reference sequence). The CDR3 nucleotides are TGCAGTGCTCAGAAGGGGACAGCCAGCTATGGCTACACCTTC. Translating it yields CSAQKGTASYGYTF.

V and J are TRBV28 and TRBJ1-1; no clear D gene. Germline CDR1 reads MDHEN; CDR2 reads SYDVKM. The CDR3 spans 15 residues. Trimming took off 5 bases at V and 1 base at J, with 14 bases between the two ends. CDR3 in amino acids: CASSLPGRGNTEAFF. The CDR3 region has the DNA TGTGCCAGCAGTCTCCCCGGCCGGGGGAACACTGAAGCTTTCTTT.

The chain couples TRBV20-1 to TRBJ1-1, with D possibly TRBD1 on 5 matching bases. CDR3 length: 12 residues. CDR1 and CDR2 from the germline V gene are DFQATT and SNEGSKA (reference sequence). Trimming stripped 6 bases from V and 7 bases from J, with 15 bases between. This CDR3 reads CSARRGHLEAFF. In DNA form, the CDR3 reads TGCAGTGCGCGCCGGGGCCACCTTGAAGCTTTCTTT.